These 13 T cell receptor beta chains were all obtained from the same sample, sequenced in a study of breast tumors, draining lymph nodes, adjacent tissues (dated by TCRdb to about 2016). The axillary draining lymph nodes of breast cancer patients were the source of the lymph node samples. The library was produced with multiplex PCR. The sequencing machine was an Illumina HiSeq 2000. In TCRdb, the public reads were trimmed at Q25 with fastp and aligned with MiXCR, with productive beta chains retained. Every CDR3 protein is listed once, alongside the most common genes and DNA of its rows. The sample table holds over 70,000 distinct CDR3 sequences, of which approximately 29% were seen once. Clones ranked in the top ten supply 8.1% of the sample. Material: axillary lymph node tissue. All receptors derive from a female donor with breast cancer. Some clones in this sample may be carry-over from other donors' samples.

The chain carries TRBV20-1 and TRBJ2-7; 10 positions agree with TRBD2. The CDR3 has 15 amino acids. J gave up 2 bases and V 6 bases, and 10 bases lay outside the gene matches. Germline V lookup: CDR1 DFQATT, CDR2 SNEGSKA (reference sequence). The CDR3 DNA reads TGCAGTGCAACTTGGACTAGCGGTTCGACCTACGAGCAGTACTTC. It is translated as CSATWTSGSTYEQYF.

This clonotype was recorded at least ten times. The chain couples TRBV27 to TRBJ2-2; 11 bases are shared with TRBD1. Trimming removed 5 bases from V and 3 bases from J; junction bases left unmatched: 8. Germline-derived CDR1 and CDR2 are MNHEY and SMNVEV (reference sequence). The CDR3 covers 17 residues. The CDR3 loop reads CASSPDRDRGDTGELFF. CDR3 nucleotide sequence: TGTGCCAGCAGTCCAGACCGGGACAGGGGGGACACCGGGGAGCTGTTTTTT.

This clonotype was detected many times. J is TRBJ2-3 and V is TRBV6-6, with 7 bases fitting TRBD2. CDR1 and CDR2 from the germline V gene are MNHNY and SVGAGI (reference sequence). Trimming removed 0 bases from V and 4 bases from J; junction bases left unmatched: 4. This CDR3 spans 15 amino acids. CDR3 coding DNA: TGTGCCAGCAGTTACTCCTACGCGGGAGCAGATACGCAGTATTTT. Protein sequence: CASSYSYAGADTQYF.

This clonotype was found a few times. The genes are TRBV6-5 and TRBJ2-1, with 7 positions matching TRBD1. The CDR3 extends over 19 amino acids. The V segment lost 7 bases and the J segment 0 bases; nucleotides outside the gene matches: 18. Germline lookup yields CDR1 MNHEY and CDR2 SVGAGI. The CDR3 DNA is TGTGCCAGCAACCGACAGGGTGCCGCTATCGGGCGCTCCTACAATGAGCAGTTCTTC. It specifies CASNRQGAAIGRSYNEQFF.

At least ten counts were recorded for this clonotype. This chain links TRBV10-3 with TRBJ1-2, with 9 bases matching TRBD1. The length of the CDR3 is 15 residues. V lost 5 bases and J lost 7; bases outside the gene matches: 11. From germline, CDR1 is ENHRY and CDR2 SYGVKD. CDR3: CAISSGTGIFFGYTF. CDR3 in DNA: TGTGCCATCAGTTCCGGGACAGGGATTTTTTTTGGCTACACCTTC.

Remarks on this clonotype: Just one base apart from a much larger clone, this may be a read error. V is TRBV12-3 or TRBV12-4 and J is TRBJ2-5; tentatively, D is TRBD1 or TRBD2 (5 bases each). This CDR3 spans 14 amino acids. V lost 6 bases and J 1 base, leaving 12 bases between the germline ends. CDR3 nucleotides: TGTGCCAGCAGCTTCACTGGGGGCCAAGAGACCCAGTACTTC. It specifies CASSFTGGQETQYF.

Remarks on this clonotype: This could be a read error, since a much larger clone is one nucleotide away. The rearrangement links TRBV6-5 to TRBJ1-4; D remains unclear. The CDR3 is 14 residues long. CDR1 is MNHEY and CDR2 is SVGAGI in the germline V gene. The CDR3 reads CASASGFSDEKLLF. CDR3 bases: TGTGCCAGCGCCTCCGGGTTTTCCGATGAAAAACTGCTTTTT.

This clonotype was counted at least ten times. The CDR3 bases are TGTGCCAGCAGTCCCCCCCCTCGGACCTCAGCCCAGCATTTT. Its translation: CASSPPPRTSAQHF. The chain couples TRBV28 to TRBJ1-5; D uncertain. Germline loops: CDR1 MDHEN, CDR2 SYDVKM. The CDR3 runs to 14 residues. Trimming cost V 5 bases and J 11 bases, with 19 bases left between them.

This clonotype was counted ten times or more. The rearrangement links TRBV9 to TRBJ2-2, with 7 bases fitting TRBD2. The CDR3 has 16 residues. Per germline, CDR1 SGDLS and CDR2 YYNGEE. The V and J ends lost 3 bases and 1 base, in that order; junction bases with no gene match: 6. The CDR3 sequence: CASSALAGRNTGELFF. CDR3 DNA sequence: TGTGCCAGCAGCGCCTTAGCGGGCCGGAACACCGGGGAGCTGTTTTTT.

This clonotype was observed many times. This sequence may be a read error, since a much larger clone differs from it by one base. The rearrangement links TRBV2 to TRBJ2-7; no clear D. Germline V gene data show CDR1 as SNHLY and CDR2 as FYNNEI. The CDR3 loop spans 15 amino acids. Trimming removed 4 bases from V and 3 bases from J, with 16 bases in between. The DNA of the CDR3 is TGTGCCAGCAGTGCGAACGGCTACGGCCTCTACGAGCAGTACTTC. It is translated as CASSANGYGLYEQYF.

The CDR3, as DNA: TGCAGCACCACCGGAACTAGCGGGCAGTTCGAGCAGTACTTC. Its translation: CSTTGTSGQFEQYF. The chain combines TRBV29-1 with TRBJ2-7; 9 positions match TRBD2. The CDR3 is 14 amino acids. Looked up from germline, CDR1 is SQVTM and CDR2 is ANQGSEA. The ends lost 8 bases at V and 6 bases at J; junction bases unmatched: 14.

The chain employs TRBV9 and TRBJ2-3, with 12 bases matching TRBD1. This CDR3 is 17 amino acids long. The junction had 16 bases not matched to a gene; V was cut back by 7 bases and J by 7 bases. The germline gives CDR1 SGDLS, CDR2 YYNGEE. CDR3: CASSPLFRDRGRNTQYF. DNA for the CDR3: TGTGCCAGCTCACCGCTGTTCCGGGACAGGGGGCGAAATACGCAGTATTTT.

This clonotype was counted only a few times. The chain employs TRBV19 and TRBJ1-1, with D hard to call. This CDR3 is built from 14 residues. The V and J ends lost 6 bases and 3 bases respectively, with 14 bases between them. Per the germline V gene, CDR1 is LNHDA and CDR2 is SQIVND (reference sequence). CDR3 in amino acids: CASSMLGSDTEAFF. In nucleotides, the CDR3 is TGTGCCAGTAGCATGTTGGGGAGTGACACTGAAGCTTTCTTT.